This T cell receptor (beta chain) originates from a study of T cell responses to AZD1222 COVID-19 vaccine. The table came from immunoSEQ multiplex PCR; TCRdb's copy has only in-frame clones and leaves some out. There are 190,000 or so clones in the sample; roughly 92% occur only once, and roughly 1% lies in the top ten. With regard to this clone: Antigen unknown.

Study-wide findings and caveats: Spike-spanning, vaccine-associated CD4 TCRs were dominant at 160-218 and 743-854. Repertoire collection took place solely once the T cell response had peaked. Clonal diversity was possibly underestimated, and white British individuals and females predominated among donors.

The CDR3 length is 13 residues. With 4 bases removed from V and 3 bases from J, the gap between germline ends came to 10 bases. Germline V CDR1 and CDR2: SGHDN, FVKESK. The specimen was peripheral blood, collected 28 days after the second AZD1222 dose. V and J are TRBV14 and TRBJ2-7; D gene uncertain. This clonotype originated in an adult who received the AZD1222 COVID-19 vaccine. The CDR3 loop reads CASSPFRNYEQYF. CDR3 coding DNA: TGTGCCAGCAGCCCGTTCAGGAACTACGAGCAGTACTTC.